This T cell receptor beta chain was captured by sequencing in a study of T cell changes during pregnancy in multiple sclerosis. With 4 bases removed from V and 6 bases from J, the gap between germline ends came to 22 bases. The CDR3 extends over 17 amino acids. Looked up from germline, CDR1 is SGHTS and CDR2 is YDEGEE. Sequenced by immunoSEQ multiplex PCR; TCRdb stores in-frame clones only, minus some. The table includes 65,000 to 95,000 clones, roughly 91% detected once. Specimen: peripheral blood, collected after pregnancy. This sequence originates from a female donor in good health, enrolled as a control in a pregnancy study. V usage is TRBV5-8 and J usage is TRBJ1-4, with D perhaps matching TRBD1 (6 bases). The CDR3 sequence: CASSQNPTGIHYEKLFF. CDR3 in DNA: TGTGCCAGCAGCCAGAACCCTACAGGGATCCATTATGAAAAACTGTTTTTT.